The subject of this entry is one T cell receptor (beta chain). Sequencing used immunoSEQ multiplex PCR; TCRdb keeps in-frame clones, though not all of them. Of about 53,000 clones in the sample, just over 90% were seen once. The data originate from a study of early stage breast cancer tumors. The CDR3 loop spans 15 amino acids. V lost 1 base and J lost 7; bases outside the gene matches: 8. Germline loops: CDR1 SGHTA, CDR2 FQGTGA. Specimen: blood. The receptor was derived from a person aged 65-85 years with breast cancer. The chain joins TRBV7-3 to TRBJ2-7, with 9 bases that match TRBD2. For the CDR3, the DNA is TGTGCCAGCAGCTTAAGGCGGGAGGGCTTGAAAGAGCAGTACTTC. It specifies CASSLRREGLKEQYF.